One and the same sample provided the 30 T cell receptor beta chains below, sequenced in a study of vaccination and CD4 T cells after COVID-19. Their target antigens are unknown. Sequenced with the Oncomine TCR Beta short-read assay was DNA taken from cultured CD4+ T cells. TCRdb re-analysed the PCR reads in MiXCR, keeping a single row per CDR3 protein. The sample lists about 25,000 distinct CDR3 sequences, 36% occurring once. The time point denotes: late sampling 161 to 241 days after vaccination in a few convalescent patients. Treatment: approximately 10-day PBMC culture with coronavirus spike peptide pools or control peptides (ViraFEST assay). The source was CD4+ T cells from blood, cultured in vitro, collected about 7 months after SARS-CoV-2 vaccination. These receptors all come from a human donor who had recovered from COVID-19.

The chain links TRBV7-9 to TRBJ2-1, with 11 bases fitting TRBD2. Germline values: CDR1 SEHNR, CDR2 FQNEAQ (reference sequence). CDR3 length equals 18 residues. V trimming: 5 bases; J trimming: 5 bases; junction bases outside the gene matches: 14. The CDR3 spells CASSDRGASGGIDNEQFF. CDR3 nucleotide sequence: TGTGCCAGCAGCGACAGAGGGGCTAGCGGGGGGATCGACAATGAGCAGTTCTTC.

This clonotype was detected only a few times. The rearrangement links TRBV6-1 to TRBJ2-7; the D gene is possibly TRBD1 (6 bases). V lost 6 bases and J 7 bases, leaving 16 bases between the germline ends. CDR1 and CDR2 (germline): MNHNS, SASEGT. The CDR3 runs 13 residues. CDR3 DNA: TGTGCCAGCAGCCAATTAGGGACACCGGAGCAGTACTTC. As protein: CASSQLGTPEQYF.

The V and J genes are TRBV20-1 and TRBJ2-1; D uncertain. V shed 6 bases and J shed 7 bases, with 4 bases lying between them. Germline CDR1 DFQATT, CDR2 SNEGSKA (reference sequence). The CDR3 is 9 amino acids. CDR3 loop: CSAQNEQFF. DNA of the CDR3: TGCAGTGCCCAAAATGAGCAGTTCTTC.

V and J are TRBV1 and TRBJ1-1; the D call TRBD1 from the table was never checked on the DNA. TRBV1 is reported as a pseudogene. There are 19 residues in the CDR3. The CDR3 sequence is CTSSQKPKTGIGVDTEAFF. As DNA, the CDR3 is TGCACCAGCAGCCAAAAACCAAAAACAGGGATCGGGGTAGACACTGAAGCTTTCTTT.

This clonotype was seen more than once but under ten times. The rearrangement joins TRBV7-9 to TRBJ2-2; the D gene is possibly TRBD2 (7 bases). Germline V gene sequence: CDR1 SEHNR, CDR2 FQNEAQ (reference sequence). V lost 2 bases, J lost 7 bases, and 23 bases lay in between. This CDR3 is 18 amino acids long. This CDR3 is CASSLYRARLAEGGELFF. As DNA, the CDR3 is TGTGCCAGCAGCTTATACAGGGCTCGGCTAGCGGAAGGCGGGGAGCTGTTTTTT.

The genes are TRBV28 and TRBJ2-3, with D hard to call. Germline CDR1 is MDHEN and CDR2 is SYDVKM. The CDR3 is 12 amino acids. V lost 5 bases, J lost 1 base, and 4 bases lay in between. CDR3 region: CASSIRTDTQYF. The CDR3 nucleotides read TGTGCCAGCAGTATCCGCACAGATACGCAGTATTTT.

A few counts support this clonotype. The rearrangement joins TRBV7-2 to TRBJ1-1; no clear D. The CDR3 contains 14 residues. Between the trimmed V and J ends, which lost 1 base and 1 base, there was a span of 7 bases. Germline loops: CDR1 SGHTA, CDR2 FQGNSA. CDR3 sequence (DNA): TGTGCCAGCAGCTTAGTAGCCGCGAACACTGAAGCTTTCTTT. As protein: CASSLVAANTEAFF.

The chain carries TRBV28 and TRBJ1-2, with TRBD1 identical over 7 bases. V lost 5 bases, J lost 0 bases, and 6 bases stayed unmatched. Germline CDR1 and CDR2: MDHEN and SYDVKM. The CDR3 has 15 residues. CDR3 in amino acids: CASSTPDRTNYGYTF. The DNA for the CDR3 is TGTGCCAGCAGTACCCCGGACAGGACTAACTATGGCTACACCTTC.

This clonotype showed up just a few times. This chain joins TRBV20-1 and TRBJ2-3, with a possible D match to TRBD2 (5 bases). Germline V gives CDR1 DFQATT, CDR2 SNEGSKA (reference sequence). Trimming cost V 3 bases and J 7 bases, with 11 bases left between them. The CDR3 is 12 amino acids. CDR3 bases: TGCAGTGCTAGTCCTAGCAGTCATACGCAGTATTTT. Amino acids: CSASPSSHTQYF.

The chain employs TRBV12-3 or TRBV12-4 and TRBJ2-5; TRBD2 matches 11 bases. Trimming cost V 4 bases and J 5 bases; bases outside gene matches: 6. The CDR3 has 15 amino acids. The CDR3 DNA sequence: TGTGCCAGCAGTTCTCGACTAGCGGGGCGGGAGACCCAGTACTTC. Encoded protein: CASSSRLAGRETQYF.

V and J are TRBV29-1 and TRBJ1-1; 9 nucleotides line up with TRBD1. CDR1 SQVTM and CDR2 ANQGSEA come from the germline V gene. The CDR3 contains 16 residues. With V trimmed by 7 bases and J by 0 bases, 12 bases remained unmatched. CDR3 amino acids: CSASARDRVVNTEAFF. The DNA of the CDR3 is TGCAGCGCTTCCGCGAGGGACAGGGTAGTGAACACTGAAGCTTTCTTT.

The chain carries TRBV15 and TRBJ2-1; D tentatively fits TRBD1 or TRBD2 (5 bases each). CDR1 is LNHNV and CDR2 is YYDKDF in the germline V gene (reference sequence). The CDR3 has 15 amino acids. With 5 bases removed from V and 0 bases from J, the gap between germline ends came to 11 bases. The CDR3 sequence: CATSAGTSSYNEQFF. The DNA for the CDR3 is TGTGCCACCAGCGCCGGGACGTCCTCCTACAATGAGCAGTTCTTC.

The chain recombines TRBV28 with TRBJ2-5, with D tentatively TRBD1 (6 bases). The CDR3 sequence is 13 residues long. Germline V CDR1 and CDR2: MDHEN, SYDVKM. V lost 3 bases and J lost 5, with 10 bases in between. CDR3 loop: CASSFGGLETQYF. The CDR3 nucleotides read TGTGCCAGCAGTTTTGGGGGCCTTGAGACCCAGTACTTC.

This clonotype is large by share. V gene TRBV15 combines with J gene TRBJ1-5; D uncertain. Trimming removed 3 bases at V and 5 bases at J, with 14 bases between. Germline lookup yields CDR1 LNHNV and CDR2 YYDKDF (reference sequence). The CDR3 loop spans 15 amino acids. The DNA of the CDR3 is TGTGCCACCAGCAGGATGGACGGGTGGGATCAGCCCCAGCATTTT. This translates into CATSRMDGWDQPQHF.

The genes are TRBV6-1 and TRBJ1-2; D ambiguous. With 2 bases removed from V and 0 bases from J, the gap between germline ends came to 10 bases. The V gene's germline CDR1 is MNHNS and CDR2 SASEGT. The CDR3 has 15 amino acids. The CDR3 DNA sequence: TGTGCCAGCAGTGAATTACTGGGAGCTAACTATGGCTACACCTTC. Translating it yields CASSELLGANYGYTF.

This clonotype appeared a few times. The chain has TRBV7-9 and TRBJ2-7, with D possibly being TRBD1 (6 bases). Germline-derived CDR1 and CDR2 are SEHNR and FQNEAQ (reference sequence). Trimming cost V 5 bases and J 2 bases, with 22 bases left between them. The CDR3 extends over 17 amino acids. CDR3 residues: CASSHQRFGRGAYEQYF. CDR3 DNA sequence: TGTGCCAGCAGCCACCAGCGGTTCGGCAGGGGAGCCTACGAGCAGTACTTC.

This clonotype was counted between two and nine times. The chain carries TRBV7-9 and TRBJ1-6; D may be TRBD1 (5 bases). Trimming pared 5 bases from V and 6 bases from J, leaving 11 bases between. Looked up from germline, CDR1 is SEHNR and CDR2 is FQNEAQ (reference sequence). This CDR3 is built from 14 residues. Here the CDR3 reads CASSQRQSNSPLHF. CDR3 nucleotide sequence: TGTGCCAGCAGCCAGCGACAGTCTAATTCACCCCTCCACTTT.

The V and J genes are TRBV7-3 and TRBJ2-2, with D possibly TRBD1 on 6 matching bases. The ends were cut back, 5 bases at V and 6 bases at J, with 10 bases in the middle. The CDR3 is 13 amino acids. The germline CDR1 and CDR2 sequences are SGHTA and FQGTGA. CDR3 sequence reads: CASSPQGPGELFF. CDR3 in DNA: TGTGCCAGCAGCCCCCAGGGGCCCGGGGAGCTGTTTTTT.

V and J are TRBV6-4 and TRBJ1-6; D uncertain. CDR1 and CDR2 (germline): MRHNA, SNTAGT. V dropped 6 bases and J dropped 6 bases, with 9 bases sitting between them. This CDR3 comprises 13 residues. The DNA for the CDR3 is TGTGCCAGCAGGGAAAATTTTAATTCACCCCTCCACTTT. Amino acid sequence: CASRENFNSPLHF.

The CDR3 DNA reads as TGTGCCAGCAGCAAAGGGACAGGGGGCTTCAGCGAGCAGTACTTC. It encodes CASSKGTGGFSEQYF. V is TRBV7-9 and J is TRBJ2-7; 12 positions agree with TRBD1. V was pared by 5 bases and J by 6 bases, with 8 bases of the junction left unmatched. Germline values: CDR1 SEHNR, CDR2 FQNEAQ (reference sequence). The CDR3 loop spans 15 amino acids.

This clonotype was detected only a few times. The V gene is TRBV6-4, the J gene TRBJ2-2, with a tentative D call TRBD2 (5 bases). Germline values: CDR1 MRHNA, CDR2 SNTAGT. The CDR3 is made up of 17 amino acids. V gave up 4 bases and J gave up 5 bases, with 20 bases separating them. This chain's CDR3 is CASSVNPLGSGTGELFF. The CDR3 DNA is TGTGCCAGCAGTGTCAACCCGCTAGGGAGCGGAACCGGGGAGCTGTTTTTT.

This clonotype is medium-sized by share. The rearrangement joins TRBV20-1 to TRBJ2-7; D may be TRBD2 (5 bases). Germline CDR1 reads DFQATT; CDR2 reads SNEGSKA (reference sequence). This CDR3 spans 15 amino acids. The ends were cut back, 3 bases at V and 1 base at J, with 16 bases in the middle. In DNA, the CDR3 is TGCAGTGCTAGGAGATTAAGCGGAAGTTCCTACGAGCAGTACTTC. Protein sequence: CSARRLSGSSYEQYF.

The chain combines TRBV5-4 with TRBJ2-5; 9 nucleotides match TRBD1. CDR1 and CDR2 (germline): SGHNT, YYREEE (reference sequence). This CDR3 has 16 residues. The ends lost 4 bases at V and 1 base at J; junction bases unmatched: 8. The CDR3 loop is CASSRGTDRGQETQYF. The CDR3 coding sequence is TGTGCCAGCAGCCGAGGTACGGACAGGGGCCAAGAGACCCAGTACTTC.

The gene calls are TRBV7-9 and TRBJ2-5; 7 nucleotides agree with TRBD2. CDR1 is SEHNR and CDR2 is FQNEAQ in the germline V gene (reference sequence). This CDR3 has 14 amino acids. The V segment lost 5 bases and the J segment 5 bases; nucleotides outside the gene matches: 8. The CDR3 reads CASSPAGGSETQYF. The CDR3, as DNA: TGTGCCAGCAGCCCAGCGGGCGGGAGCGAGACCCAGTACTTC.

This clonotype turned up a few times. The rearrangement joins TRBV7-9 to TRBJ2-3; 7 positions agree with TRBD2. Germline assignment: CDR1 SEHNR and CDR2 FQNEAQ (reference sequence). J gave up 0 bases and V 5 bases, and 11 bases lay outside the gene matches. The CDR3 covers 17 residues. CDR3 DNA sequence: TGTGCCAGCAGCGGCCGACTAGCCCCGTTTAGCACAGATACGCAGTATTTT. Translated: CASSGRLAPFSTDTQYF.

This clonotype was seen a handful of times. The chain employs TRBV20-1 and TRBJ2-1; the match to TRBD2 covers 7 bases. CDR1 and CDR2 from the germline V gene are DFQATT and SNEGSKA (reference sequence). The CDR3 spans 13 residues. V lost 5 bases and J lost 2; bases outside the gene matches: 3. CDR3 in amino acids: CSALGLAYNEQFF. In nucleotides, the CDR3 is TGCAGTGCTCTAGGACTAGCCTACAATGAGCAGTTCTTC.

This clonotype was seen only once. The chain uses TRBV18 and TRBJ1-1; possibly TRBD1 for D (6 bases). CDR3 length: 13 amino acids. Germline V lookup: CDR1 KGHSH, CDR2 LQKENI. V dropped 2 bases and J dropped 11 bases, with 15 bases sitting between them. The CDR3 region has the DNA TGTGCCAGCTCACCAGGGGGCACAGAACGGGCTTTCTTT. Encoded protein: CASSPGGTERAFF.

V is TRBV28 and J is TRBJ2-3; D gene unclear. CDR1 and CDR2 from the germline V gene are MDHEN and SYDVKM. The CDR3 has 10 amino acids. Between the trimmed V and J ends, which lost 11 bases and 4 bases, there was a span of 7 bases. The DNA for the CDR3 is TGTGCCCTACGGCCAGATACGCAGTATTTT. The encoded protein is CALRPDTQYF.

V is TRBV12-3 or TRBV12-4 and J is TRBJ2-3; no clear D. Trimming stripped 8 bases from V and 4 bases from J, with 10 bases between. The CDR3 is 12 amino acids. The CDR3 loop reads CASARASDTQYF. CDR3 sequence (DNA): TGTGCCAGCGCCCGGGCTTCAGATACGCAGTATTTT.

The gene calls are TRBV2 and TRBJ2-1; TRBD2 matches at 11 bases. Per germline, CDR1 SNHLY and CDR2 FYNNEI. V was pared by 3 bases and J by 4 bases, with 2 bases of the junction left unmatched. The CDR3 covers 15 residues. CDR3 residues: CASSDLAGGYNEQFF. The CDR3 nucleotides read TGTGCCAGCAGTGACCTAGCGGGAGGTTACAATGAGCAGTTCTTC. Together with reference TRBV2 and TRBJ2-1, the CDR3 gives the full variable domain: EPEVTQTPSHQVTQMGQEVILRCVPISNHLYFYWYRQILGQKVEFLVSFYNNEISEKSEIFDDQFSVERPDGSNFTLKIRSTKLEDSAMYFCASSDLAGGYNEQFFGPGTRLTVL.